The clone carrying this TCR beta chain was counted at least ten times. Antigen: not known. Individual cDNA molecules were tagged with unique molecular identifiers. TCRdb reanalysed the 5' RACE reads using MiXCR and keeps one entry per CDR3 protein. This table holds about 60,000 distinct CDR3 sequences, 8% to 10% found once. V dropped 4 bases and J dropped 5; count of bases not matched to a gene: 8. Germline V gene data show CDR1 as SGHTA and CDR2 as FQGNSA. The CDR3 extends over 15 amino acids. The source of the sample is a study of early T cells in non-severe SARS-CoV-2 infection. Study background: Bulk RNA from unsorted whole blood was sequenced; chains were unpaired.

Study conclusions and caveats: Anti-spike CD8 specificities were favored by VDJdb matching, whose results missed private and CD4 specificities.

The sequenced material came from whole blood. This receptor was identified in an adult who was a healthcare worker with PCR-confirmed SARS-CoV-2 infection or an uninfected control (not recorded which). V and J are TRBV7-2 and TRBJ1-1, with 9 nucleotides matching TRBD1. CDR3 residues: CASSSHPTGGTEAFF. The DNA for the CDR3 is TGTGCCAGCAGCTCCCATCCGACAGGGGGAACTGAAGCTTTCTTT.